The following is a T cell receptor beta chain sequence with its context. These data belong to a study of blood T cell repertoires in COVID-19. Looking at the study overall: Samples taken during acute and convalescent COVID-19 were collected in the United States, Italy and Spain.

Methods used by the authors: Researchers report that nucleated cell counts were estimated from reference gene primer amplification. Profiled with immunoSEQ multiplex PCR; TCRdb holds only in-frame clones, not every one. D and trimming come from the DNA, and the V and J calls and clone size come from that table. The table has under 150,000 clones, 85% to 90% seen once. Germline assignment: CDR1 DFQATT and CDR2 SNEGSKA (reference sequence). V dropped 4 bases and J dropped 10; count of bases not matched to a gene: 1. The CDR3 has 10 residues. Material: peripheral blood. This clonotype originated in a human donor in a cohort sampled during active COVID-19. The chain is built from TRBV20-1 and TRBJ2-1; 7 nucleotides match TRBD2. The chain's CDR3 is CSAIAGEQFF. The CDR3 DNA sequence: TGCAGTGCTATAGCGGGCGAGCAGTTCTTC.